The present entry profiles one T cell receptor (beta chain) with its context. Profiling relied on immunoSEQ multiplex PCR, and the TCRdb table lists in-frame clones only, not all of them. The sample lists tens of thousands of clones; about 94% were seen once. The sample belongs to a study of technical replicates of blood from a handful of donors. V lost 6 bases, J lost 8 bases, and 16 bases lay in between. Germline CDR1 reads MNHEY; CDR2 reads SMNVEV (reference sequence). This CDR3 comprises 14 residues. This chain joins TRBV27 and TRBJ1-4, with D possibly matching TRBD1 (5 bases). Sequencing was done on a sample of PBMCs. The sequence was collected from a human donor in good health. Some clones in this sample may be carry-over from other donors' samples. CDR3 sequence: CASRREGRREKLFF. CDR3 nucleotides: TGTGCCAGCAGGAGGGAGGGGAGGAGGGAAAAACTGTTTTTT.